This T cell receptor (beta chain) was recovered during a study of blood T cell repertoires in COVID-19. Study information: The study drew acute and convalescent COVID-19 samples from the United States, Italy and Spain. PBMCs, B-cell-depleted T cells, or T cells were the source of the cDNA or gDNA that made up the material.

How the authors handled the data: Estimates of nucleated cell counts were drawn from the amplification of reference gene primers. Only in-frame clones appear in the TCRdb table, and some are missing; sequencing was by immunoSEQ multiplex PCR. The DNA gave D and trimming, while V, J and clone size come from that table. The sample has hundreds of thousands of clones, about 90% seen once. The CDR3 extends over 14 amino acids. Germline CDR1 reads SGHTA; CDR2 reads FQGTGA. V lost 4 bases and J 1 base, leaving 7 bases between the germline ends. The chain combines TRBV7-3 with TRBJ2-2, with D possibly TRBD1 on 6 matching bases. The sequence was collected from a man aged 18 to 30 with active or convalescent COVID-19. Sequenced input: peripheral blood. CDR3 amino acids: CASSSDRNTGELFF. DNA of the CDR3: TGTGCCAGCAGCTCGGACAGGAACACCGGGGAGCTGTTTTTT.